This passage covers 17 T cell receptor beta chains from one sample sequenced in a study of molecular identifiers for immune sequencing clone quantification. TCRdb reprocessed the PCR reads with MiXCR, giving one entry per CDR3 protein. The sample includes 460,000 or so distinct CDR3 sequences, roughly 26% of them seen just once. Sequencing was carried out using naive CD8+ T cells from blood, with Jurkat cell RNA spiked in. Noted subset: FACS-sorted CD8+CD4-CCR7+CD45RA+ naive T cells. The source of these receptors is a human donor in good health. Some libraries in this study had Jurkat cell RNA spiked in.

This clonotype was seen a few times. This chain joins TRBV7-9 and TRBJ2-1, with D possibly TRBD2 on 6 matching bases. From germline, CDR1 is SEHNR and CDR2 FQNEAQ (reference sequence). The V and J ends lost 2 bases and 10 bases respectively, with 12 bases between them. The CDR3 consists of 13 residues. The CDR3 DNA is TGTGCCAGCAGCTTAACGGGAGTGGAAGAGCAGTTCTTC. Residues: CASSLTGVEEQFF.

This clonotype occurred a few times. J is TRBJ2-3 and V is TRBV28, with 13 positions matching TRBD2. The CDR3 sequence is 17 residues long. Unmatched junction bases numbered 5, after V lost 2 bases and J lost 3 bases. The germline V gene encodes CDR1 MDHEN and CDR2 SYDVKM. The CDR3 is CASSLPRTSGSTDTQYF. The CDR3 nucleotides read TGTGCCAGCAGTTTACCCCGGACTAGCGGGAGTACAGATACGCAGTATTTT.

This clonotype was found many times. V gene TRBV28 combines with J gene TRBJ2-3; 8 nucleotides line up with TRBD2. Trimming took 6 bases from V and 0 from J; bases not matched to a gene: 5. The CDR3 consists of 15 residues. The V gene's germline CDR1 is MDHEN and CDR2 SYDVKM. Here the CDR3 DNA reads TGTGCCAGCAGAACGGCGGGGGGAAGCACAGATACGCAGTATTTT. It specifies CASRTAGGSTDTQYF.

This clonotype was found a few times. In DNA form, the CDR3 reads TGTGCCAGCAGGAATGCTGGGACAGGGATGGTAGATACGCAGTATTTT. Its translation: CASRNAGTGMVDTQYF. The chain uses TRBV27 and TRBJ2-3; 9 bases align to TRBD1. The CDR3 sequence is 16 residues long. The germline CDR1 and CDR2 sequences are MNHEY and SMNVEV (reference sequence). Trimming at V came to 6 bases and at J to 5 bases, leaving 12 bases not matched to a gene.

The chain recombines TRBV19 with TRBJ2-1; possible D gene TRBD1, 6 bases. Per germline, CDR1 LNHDA and CDR2 SQIVND (reference sequence). The CDR3 length is 14 residues. The V end was cut by 5 bases, the J end by 4 bases, with 12 bases between. In DNA, the CDR3 is TGTGCCAGTAGTGACCTGGACAGTTACAATGAGCAGTTCTTC. Translation gives CASSDLDSYNEQFF.

This rearrangement joins TRBV5-1 to TRBJ2-1, with D possibly TRBD1 on 5 matching bases. The CDR3 runs to 15 residues. Germline CDR1 SGHRS, CDR2 YFSETQ. V was trimmed by 0 bases and J by 8 bases, leaving 15 bases between them. The CDR3 spells CASSLVGRVVDEQFF. The CDR3 bases are TGCGCCAGCAGCTTGGTTGGCAGGGTAGTCGATGAGCAGTTCTTC.

The chain uses TRBV12-3 or TRBV12-4 and TRBJ1-5, with D possibly being TRBD1 (6 bases). The CDR3 is 9 residues long. The CDR3 here is CVRGRAQHF. CDR3 nucleotide sequence: TGTGTCAGGGGCAGGGCCCAGCATTTT.

CDR3 loop: CASSVSGLKETQYF. The DNA for the CDR3 is TGTGCCAGCAGCGTATCCGGACTGAAAGAGACCCAGTACTTC. This chain joins TRBV9 and TRBJ2-5; D might be TRBD2 (5 bases). CDR1 and CDR2 from the germline V gene are SGDLS and YYNGEE. This CDR3 is 14 amino acids long. Trimming took 1 base from V and 3 from J, leaving 10 bases between them.

This clonotype was detected a few times. V and J are TRBV30 and TRBJ2-5; D assignment may be TRBD1 or TRBD2 (6 bases each). The CDR3 spans 13 residues. The V gene lost 5 bases and the J gene lost 2 bases, with 12 bases spanning the gap. Per germline, CDR1 GTSNPN and CDR2 SVGIG (reference sequence). CDR3 loop: CAWGKGGQETQYF. The CDR3 DNA follows: TGTGCCTGGGGTAAGGGGGGACAAGAGACCCAGTACTTC.

In regard to this clonotype: It may be a read error: a sequence one base away is much more abundant. J is TRBJ2-3 and V is TRBV7-9; 7 bases are shared with TRBD2. Trimming took 5 bases from V and 1 from J; bases not matched to a gene: 9. The length of the CDR3 is 16 residues. Per the germline V gene, CDR1 is SEHNR and CDR2 is FQNEAQ (reference sequence). CDR3 nucleotides: TGTGCCAGCAGCGCTGGACCAGCGGGGCGCACAGATACGCAGTATTTT. It encodes CASSAGPAGRTDTQYF.

Concerning this clonotype: This may come from a read error, since a much larger clone is one base off. The chain uses TRBV27 and TRBJ2-5; D call uncertain. This CDR3 has 15 amino acids. V lost 5 bases and J 1 base, leaving 14 bases between the germline ends. Germline CDR1 reads MNHEY; CDR2 reads SMNVEV (reference sequence). The CDR3 coding sequence is TGTGCCAGCAGTCTTTCCCGGGCCCCCCAAGAGACCCAGTACTTC. Translation: CASSLSRAPQETQYF.

The chain uses TRBV7-6 and TRBJ2-7, with 7 bases fitting TRBD1. V lost 4 bases and J lost 5; bases outside the gene matches: 11. CDR1 and CDR2 from the germline V gene are SGHVS and FNYEAQ. This CDR3 is 15 amino acids long. CDR3 DNA: TGTGCCAGCAGCTCAGATAAGACAGGGAAGAACGAGCAGTACTTC. Translated: CASSSDKTGKNEQYF.

The chain recombines TRBV9 with TRBJ1-1, with no clear D. Germline V CDR1 and CDR2: SGDLS, YYNGEE. Trimming removed 4 bases at V and 2 bases at J, with 9 bases between. CDR3 length: 13 amino acids. CDR3 amino acids: CASSPRSNTEAFF. The CDR3, as DNA: TGTGCCAGCAGCCCCCGGAGCAACACTGAAGCTTTCTTT. Based on the CDR3 plus reference TRBV9 and TRBJ1-1, the full variable domain is DSGVTQTPKHLITATGQRVTLRCSPRSGDLSVYWYQQSLDQGLQFLIQYYNGEERAKGNILERFSAQQFPDLHSELNLSSLELGDSALYFCASSPRSNTEAFFGQGTRLTVV.

This clonotype was counted many times. V gene TRBV29-1 combines with J gene TRBJ2-3; D remains unclear. Germline CDR1 and CDR2: SQVTM and ANQGSEA. V gave up 1 base and J gave up 0 bases, with 14 bases separating them. The CDR3 runs 16 residues. The CDR3 DNA reads TGCAGCGTTGAAGTGTCCGGCCCCTATAGCACAGATACGCAGTATTTT. Translated, it gives CSVEVSGPYSTDTQYF.

To note about this clonotype: A read error may explain this, as a much larger clone is one base away. J is TRBJ2-7 and V is TRBV19; D is uncertain. V lost 4 bases and J 4 bases, leaving 14 bases between the germline ends. This CDR3 spans 14 amino acids. Germline V lookup: CDR1 LNHDA, CDR2 SQIVND (reference sequence). CDR3: CASSTRGSSYEQYF. CDR3 nucleotides: TGTGCCAGTAGTACTAGAGGATCGTCGTACGAGCAGTACTTC.

This clonotype was seen many times. V usage is TRBV5-1 and J usage is TRBJ2-7; 10 positions agree with TRBD2. This CDR3 has 14 amino acids. Looked up from germline, CDR1 is SGHRS and CDR2 is YFSETQ. The trim removed 3 bases at V and 7 bases at J, leaving 7 bases unmatched. The CDR3 DNA reads as TGCGCCAGCAGCTACCTAGCGGGAGTGGAGGAGCAGTACTTC. Amino acid sequence: CASSYLAGVEEQYF.

This clonotype was observed a handful of times. The chain recombines TRBV2 with TRBJ2-3, with a tentative D call TRBD2 (5 bases). Germline V gene sequence: CDR1 SNHLY, CDR2 FYNNEI. The length of the CDR3 is 13 residues. The ends were cut back, 9 bases at V and 4 bases at J, with 14 bases in the middle. The CDR3 is CARSLEDADTQYF. The CDR3 bases are TGTGCCAGATCCCTGGAGGACGCAGATACGCAGTATTTT. Complete variable domain (other parts from reference TRBV2 and TRBJ2-3): EPEVTQTPSHQVTQMGQEVILRCVPISNHLYFYWYRQILGQKVEFLVSFYNNEISEKSEIFDDQFSVERPDGSNFTLKIRSTKLEDSAMYFCARSLEDADTQYFGPGTRLTVL.